These 11 T cell receptor beta chains originate from one sample sequenced in a study of siplizumab effects on memory and regulatory T cells (dated by TCRdb to the late 2010s). The library was prepared using the immunoSEQ multiplex PCR assay. TCRdb obtained this table from immuneACCESS and retained in-frame rearrangements with V and J assigned. These tables miss some clones; where compared with another copy, unresolved V genes account for less than half of the shortfall, and the remainder is unexplained. The sample table shows tens of thousands of clones, and around four fifths are seen once. Clones ranked in the top ten supply 3.5% to 4% of the sample. Source material: memory CD4+ T cells sorted from blood. Explained via the paper, the cell subset or site label denotes: unstimulated CD4+ memory T cells. All receptors come from a human donor in good health.

This clone was seen a handful of times. CDR3 in DNA: TGTGCCAGTGGGACGGTGAACACTGAAGCTTTCTTT. It encodes CASGTVNTEAFF. The chain links TRBV2 to TRBJ1-1; D might be TRBD1 (5 bases). The germline CDR1 and CDR2 sequences are SNHLY and FYNNEI. The CDR3 consists of 12 residues. V lost 9 bases, J lost 0 bases, and 8 bases lay in between.

This clone was seen only once. The chain recombines TRBV30 with TRBJ1-2; D may be TRBD1 (6 bases). V lost 5 bases, J lost 2 bases, and 18 bases lay in between. CDR3 length equals 15 residues. The germline V gene encodes CDR1 GTSNPN and CDR2 SVGIG (reference sequence). CDR3 nucleotides: TGTGCCTGGGGCGCCTTCAGGGGATCGAACTATGGCTACACCTTC. It translates to CAWGAFRGSNYGYTF.

The DNA of the CDR3 is TGCGCCAGCAGCAACCTAGGACAGTACCAAGAGACCCAGTACTTC. It specifies CASSNLGQYQETQYF. This chain uses TRBV5-1 with TRBJ2-5; D is possibly TRBD1 (6 bases). The ends were cut back, 4 bases at V and 0 bases at J, with 13 bases in the middle. Germline V CDR1 and CDR2: SGHRS, YFSETQ. The CDR3 sequence is 15 residues long.

CDR3 in DNA: TGCGCCAGCAGCTCTCAGGAGAGGGGAGATACGCAGTATTTT. It encodes CASSSQERGDTQYF. The V gene is TRBV5-1, the J gene TRBJ2-3; D possibly matches TRBD1 or TRBD2 (5 bases each). The germline V and J ends were trimmed by 3 bases and 5 bases, with 13 bases remaining between them. The CDR3 loop spans 14 amino acids. CDR1 and CDR2 from the germline V gene are SGHRS and YFSETQ.

V is TRBV2 and J is TRBJ2-7, with D tentatively TRBD1 (5 bases). V was shortened by 6 bases and J by 3 bases, with 15 bases between the two germline ends. CDR3 size: 14 residues. Germline CDR1 reads SNHLY; CDR2 reads FYNNEI. In DNA form, the CDR3 reads TGTGCCAGCAGGAGACAGTTGACAGACTACGAGCAGTACTTC. This sequence encodes CASRRQLTDYEQYF.

This clone was observed once. This chain links TRBV5-4 with TRBJ2-5; TRBD1 might be the D (5 bases). V was clipped by 2 bases and J by 2 bases, with 7 bases between them. CDR3 length: 13 residues. The germline V gene encodes CDR1 SGHNT and CDR2 YYREEE (reference sequence). CDR3 loop: CASSLDRQETQYF. The CDR3 region has the DNA TGTGCCAGCAGCTTAGACAGACAAGAGACCCAGTACTTC.

The chain couples TRBV5-1 to TRBJ2-6; the D is unclear. Germline V gene sequence: CDR1 SGHRS, CDR2 YFSETQ. V lost 4 bases, J lost 4 bases, and 15 bases lay in between. This CDR3 has 16 amino acids. CDR3 protein: CASSRPESVGANVLTF. In DNA form, the CDR3 reads TGCGCCAGCAGCCGTCCGGAAAGCGTAGGGGCCAACGTCCTGACTTTC.

The chain uses TRBV10-3 and TRBJ2-1, with D unclear. Trimming took 0 bases from V and 0 from J, leaving 9 bases between them. The CDR3 is 16 amino acids. The germline CDR1 and CDR2 sequences are ENHRY and SYGVKD. CDR3 sequence (DNA): TGTGCCATCAGTGAGTCAACTACCAGCTCCTACAATGAGCAGTTCTTC. It codes for CAISESTTSSYNEQFF.

The chain recombines TRBV19 with TRBJ2-1; 10 nucleotides agree with TRBD2. Germline V CDR1 and CDR2: LNHDA, SQIVND (reference sequence). The CDR3 has 16 amino acids. The ends lost 5 bases at V and 6 bases at J; junction bases unmatched: 10. The CDR3 loop is CASSSSSGGALNEQFF. The CDR3 DNA reads TGTGCCAGTAGTTCATCTAGCGGGGGCGCCCTCAATGAGCAGTTCTTC.

The chain is built from TRBV7-2 and TRBJ2-7; 13 nucleotides align to TRBD2. The V gene end was trimmed by 2 bases and the J gene end by 4 bases; junction bases not matched to a gene: 5. The CDR3 spans 16 residues. The V gene's germline CDR1 is SGHTA and CDR2 FQGNSA. CDR3 DNA: TGTGCCAGCAGCTTAACTAGCGGGAGGGGGGGTTACGAGCAGTACTTC. Its protein is CASSLTSGRGGYEQYF.

This clone has only a few counts. The J gene is TRBJ2-5, the V gene TRBV2; TRBD2 might be the D (5 bases). Germline V gene lookup returns CDR1 SNHLY and CDR2 FYNNEI. Trimming took 4 bases from V and 7 from J, leaving 13 bases between them. The CDR3 is 13 amino acids. CDR3 nucleotides: TGTGCCAGCAGTGTTGTGGAGGTGGGGACCCAGTACTTC. The encoded protein is CASSVVEVGTQYF.